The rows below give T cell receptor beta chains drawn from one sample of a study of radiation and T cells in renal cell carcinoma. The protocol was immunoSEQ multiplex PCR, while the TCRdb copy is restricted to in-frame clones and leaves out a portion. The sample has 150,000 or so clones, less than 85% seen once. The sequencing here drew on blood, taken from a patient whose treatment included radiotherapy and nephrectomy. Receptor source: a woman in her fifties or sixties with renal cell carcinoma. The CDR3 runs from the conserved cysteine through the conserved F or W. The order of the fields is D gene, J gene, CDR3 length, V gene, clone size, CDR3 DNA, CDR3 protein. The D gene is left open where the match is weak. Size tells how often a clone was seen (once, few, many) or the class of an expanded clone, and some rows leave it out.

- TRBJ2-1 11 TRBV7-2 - TGTGCCAGCAGCTTGATGGATGAGCAGTTCTTC CASSLMDEQFF
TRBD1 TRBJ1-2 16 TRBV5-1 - TGCGCCAGCAGCTCCGGCCCGGACAGGGCGGGCTATGGCTACACCTTC CASSSGPDRAGYGYTF
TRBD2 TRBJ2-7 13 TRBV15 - TGTGCCACCAGCGGACTAGCGGGAGCCGAGCAGTACTTC CATSGLAGAEQYF
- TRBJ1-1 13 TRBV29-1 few TGCAGCGCCGAGGGACATCCGAACACTGAAGCTTTCTTT CSAEGHPNTEAFF
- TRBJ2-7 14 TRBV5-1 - TGCGCCAGCAGCTTTCAGGGGTCTCCCTACGAGCAGTACTTC CASSFQGSPYEQYF
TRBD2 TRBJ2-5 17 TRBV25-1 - TGTGCCAGCAGTGTGGTCGGACTAGCGGGAGGGCGAGAGACCCAGTACTTC CASSVVGLAGGRETQYF
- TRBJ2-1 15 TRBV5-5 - TGTGCCAGCAGCCCGGACAGCTCTCCCTACAATGAGCAGTTCTTC CASSPDSSPYNEQFF
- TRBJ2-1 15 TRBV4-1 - TGCGCCAGCAGCCAAGATACCGGGACGCCCCGTGGGCAGTTCTTC CASSQDTGTPRGQFF
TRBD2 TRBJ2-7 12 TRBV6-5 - TGTGCCAGCCTTAGCGGGGGTTCCGAGCAGTACTTC CASLSGGSEQYF
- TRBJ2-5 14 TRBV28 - TGTGCCAGCAGTTTCCTTAGTGGAGGCGGGACCCAGTACTTC CASSFLSGGGTQYF
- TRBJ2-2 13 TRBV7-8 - TGTGCCAGCAGCCTACAGGGCGCCGGGGAGCTGTTTTTT CASSLQGAGELFF
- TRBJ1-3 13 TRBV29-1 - TGCAGCGTTGTCGGGGGAGGAGGAAACACCATATATTTT CSVVGGGGNTIYF
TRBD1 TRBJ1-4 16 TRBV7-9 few TGTGCCAGCAGCCCGGACAGGGGGCATGTTAATGAAAAACTGTTTTTT CASSPDRGHVNEKLFF
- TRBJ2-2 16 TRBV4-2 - TGTGCCAGCAGCCGGGTCGCCTCGACGAACACCGGGGAGCTGTTTTTT CASSRVASTNTGELFF
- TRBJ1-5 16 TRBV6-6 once TGTGCCAGCAGTTATAGCCGTCGGTCCCTCAATCAGCCCCAGCATTTT CASSYSRRSLNQPQHF
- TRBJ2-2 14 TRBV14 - TGTGCCAGCAGTCGGACCTACAACACCGGGGAGCTGTTTTTT CASSRTYNTGELFF
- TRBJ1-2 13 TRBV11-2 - TGTGCCAGCAGCCTAGCTGGACAGCGGGGCTACACCTTC CASSLAGQRGYTF
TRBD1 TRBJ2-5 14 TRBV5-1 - TGCGCCAGCAGCCCCGGGACAGTCCAAGAGACCCAGTACTTC CASSPGTVQETQYF
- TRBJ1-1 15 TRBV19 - TGTGCCAGTAGTATAAGTGGAGGGGTGAACACTGAAGCTTTCTTT CASSISGGVNTEAFF
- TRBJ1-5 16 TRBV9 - TGTGCCAGCAGCGTAGGGCGGGGTGACCTCAATCAGCCCCAGCATTTT CASSVGRGDLNQPQHF
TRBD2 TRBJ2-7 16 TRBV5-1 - TGCGCCAGCAGTCAAGACGGGACTAGCTTTGCCTACGAGCAGTACTTC CASSQDGTSFAYEQYF
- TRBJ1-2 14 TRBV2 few TGTGCCAGCAGTGAAAGGTCCGTCAGACTCGGCTACACCTTC CASSERSVRLGYTF
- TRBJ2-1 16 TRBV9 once TGTGCCAGCAGCGTGACAGGTGAGAGCTCCTACAATGAGCAGTTCTTC CASSVTGESSYNEQFF
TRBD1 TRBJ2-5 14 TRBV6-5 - TGTGCCAGCAGTTATAGGGACAGGATGGAGACCCAGTACTTC CASSYRDRMETQYF
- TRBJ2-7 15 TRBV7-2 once TGTGCCAGCGGCTCCCGGACAGCTGGGGGCCACGAGCAGTACTTC CASGSRTAGGHEQYF
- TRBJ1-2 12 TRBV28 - TGTGCGGCTGGCAGGAGGGCCAATGGCTACACCTTC CAAGRRANGYTF
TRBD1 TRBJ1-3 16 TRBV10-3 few TGTGCCATCAGTAAAGGACAGGGATCGTCTGGAAACACCATATATTTT CAISKGQGSSGNTIYF
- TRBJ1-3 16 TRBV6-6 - TGTGCCAGCAGTTACTCGGGAGGAGAATCTGGAAACACCATATATTTT CASSYSGGESGNTIYF
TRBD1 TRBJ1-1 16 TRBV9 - TGTGCCAGCAGCGTAGGGTTACTGCAGGGGGGGACTGAAGCTTTCTTT CASSVGLLQGGTEAFF
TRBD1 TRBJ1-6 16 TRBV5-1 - TGCGCCAGCAGCGAGCTAGACAGGGGGGATAATTCACCCCTCCACTTT CASSELDRGDNSPLHF
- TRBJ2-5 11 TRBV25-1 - TGTGCCAGCGTTAGGCAAGAGACCCAGTACTTC CASVRQETQYF
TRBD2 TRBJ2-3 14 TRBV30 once TGTGCCTGGAGTGTACGCGGGGGAACAGATACGCAGTATTTT CAWSVRGGTDTQYF
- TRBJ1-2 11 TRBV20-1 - TGCAGTGCTAGGGTGGGTAATGGCTACACCTTC CSARVGNGYTF
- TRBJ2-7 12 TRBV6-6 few TGTGCCACCCCCTACAGGGTTCACGAGCAGTACTTC CATPYRVHEQYF
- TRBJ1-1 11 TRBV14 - TGTGCCAGCAGCCAAGGACAGGAAGCTTTCTTT CASSQGQEAFF
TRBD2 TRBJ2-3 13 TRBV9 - TGTGCCAGCAGCGTAGGGGAGGGAGATACGCAGTATTTT CASSVGEGDTQYF
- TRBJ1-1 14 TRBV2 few TGTGCCAGCAGTCTATTGGGATCGAACACTGAAGCTTTCTTT CASSLLGSNTEAFF
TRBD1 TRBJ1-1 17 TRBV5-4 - TGCGCCAGCAGCAAGGTGATGGCCGGGACAGGGGAATCTGAAGCTTTCTTT CASSKVMAGTGESEAFF
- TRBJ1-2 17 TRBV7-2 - TGTGCCAGCAGCTTGGCTGACCACCCCTGGGCCTCATATGGCTACACCTTC CASSLADHPWASYGYTF
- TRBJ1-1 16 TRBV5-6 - TGTGCCAGCAGCTTGGCCCCGTCCTCAGGGGACACTGAAGCTTTCTTT CASSLAPSSGDTEAFF
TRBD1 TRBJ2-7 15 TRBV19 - TGTGCCAGTAGTAATACCGGACAGGCCCCCTACGAGCAGTACTTC CASSNTGQAPYEQYF
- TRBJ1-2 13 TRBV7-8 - TGTGCCAGCAGCTCGACAGCTAACTATGGCTACACCTTC CASSSTANYGYTF
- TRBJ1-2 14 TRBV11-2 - TGTGCCAGCAGTTACGGGACGGGGCCTATGGGCTACACCTTC CASSYGTGPMGYTF
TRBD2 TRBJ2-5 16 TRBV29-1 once TGCAGCGTTGGGTCTCCCCGACTAGCGGGGTCGGAGACCCAGTACTTC CSVGSPRLAGSETQYF
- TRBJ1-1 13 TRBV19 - TGTGCCAGTAGTATTTCTTCGAACACTGAAGCTTTCTTT CASSISSNTEAFF